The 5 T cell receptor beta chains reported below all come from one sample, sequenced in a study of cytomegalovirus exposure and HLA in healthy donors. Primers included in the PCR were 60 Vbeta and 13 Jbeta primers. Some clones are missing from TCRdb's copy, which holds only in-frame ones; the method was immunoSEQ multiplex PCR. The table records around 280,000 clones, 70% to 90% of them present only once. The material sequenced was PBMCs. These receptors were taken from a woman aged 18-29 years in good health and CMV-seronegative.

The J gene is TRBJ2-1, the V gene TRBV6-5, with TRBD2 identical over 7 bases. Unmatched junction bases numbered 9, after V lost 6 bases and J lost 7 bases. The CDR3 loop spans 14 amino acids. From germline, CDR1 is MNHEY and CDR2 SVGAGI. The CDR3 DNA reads TGTGCCAGCAGACCGGGGGGAGGTAGGAATGAGCAGTTCTTC. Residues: CASRPGGGRNEQFF.

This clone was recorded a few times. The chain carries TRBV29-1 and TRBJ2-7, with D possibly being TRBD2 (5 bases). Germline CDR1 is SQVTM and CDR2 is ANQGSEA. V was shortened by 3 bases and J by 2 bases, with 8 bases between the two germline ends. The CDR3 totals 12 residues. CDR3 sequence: CSVDTGTYEQYF. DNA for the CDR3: TGCAGCGTTGATACGGGAACCTACGAGCAGTACTTC.

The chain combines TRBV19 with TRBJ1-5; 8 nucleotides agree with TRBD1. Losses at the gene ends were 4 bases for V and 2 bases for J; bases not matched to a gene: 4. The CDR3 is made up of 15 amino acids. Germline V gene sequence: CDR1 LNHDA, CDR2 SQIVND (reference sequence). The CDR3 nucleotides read TGTGCCAGTAGTACGGAGACAGGGGGCAATCAGCCCCAGCATTTT. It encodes CASSTETGGNQPQHF.

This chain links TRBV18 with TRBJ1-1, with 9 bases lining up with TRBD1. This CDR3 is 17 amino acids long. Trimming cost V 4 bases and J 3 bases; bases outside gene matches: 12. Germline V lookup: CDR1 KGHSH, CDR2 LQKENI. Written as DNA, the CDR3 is TGTGCCAGCTCACTCACAGGGGGCTTCGGGGCTGACACTGAAGCTTTCTTT. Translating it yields CASSLTGGFGADTEAFF.

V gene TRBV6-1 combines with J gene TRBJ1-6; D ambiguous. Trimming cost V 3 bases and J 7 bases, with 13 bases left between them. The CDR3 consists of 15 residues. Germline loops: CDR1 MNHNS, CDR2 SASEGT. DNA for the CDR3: TGTGCCAGCAGTGATGGGTGGGGAGAGAATTCACCCCTCCACTTT. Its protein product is CASSDGWGENSPLHF.